The present entry profiles one T cell receptor (beta chain) with its context. The trim removed 4 bases at V and 5 bases at J, leaving 11 bases unmatched. This CDR3 is 16 amino acids long. Germline CDR1 reads SNHLY; CDR2 reads FYNNEI. Profiled with immunoSEQ multiplex PCR; TCRdb holds only in-frame clones, not every one. This repertoire shows about 52,000 clones, around nine tenths found once; its top ten account for roughly 0.36%. These data are taken from a study of T cell changes during pregnancy in multiple sclerosis. The receptor's source is a female donor with multiple sclerosis, enrolled in a pregnancy study. This chain links TRBV2 with TRBJ1-1, with 9 bases identical to TRBD1. Sequencing was performed on CD4+ T cells from peripheral blood mononuclear cells, taken before pregnancy. Here the CDR3 reads CASSAGIGTGNTEAFF. CDR3 nucleotide sequence: TGTGCCAGCAGTGCAGGGATCGGGACAGGGAATACTGAAGCTTTCTTT.